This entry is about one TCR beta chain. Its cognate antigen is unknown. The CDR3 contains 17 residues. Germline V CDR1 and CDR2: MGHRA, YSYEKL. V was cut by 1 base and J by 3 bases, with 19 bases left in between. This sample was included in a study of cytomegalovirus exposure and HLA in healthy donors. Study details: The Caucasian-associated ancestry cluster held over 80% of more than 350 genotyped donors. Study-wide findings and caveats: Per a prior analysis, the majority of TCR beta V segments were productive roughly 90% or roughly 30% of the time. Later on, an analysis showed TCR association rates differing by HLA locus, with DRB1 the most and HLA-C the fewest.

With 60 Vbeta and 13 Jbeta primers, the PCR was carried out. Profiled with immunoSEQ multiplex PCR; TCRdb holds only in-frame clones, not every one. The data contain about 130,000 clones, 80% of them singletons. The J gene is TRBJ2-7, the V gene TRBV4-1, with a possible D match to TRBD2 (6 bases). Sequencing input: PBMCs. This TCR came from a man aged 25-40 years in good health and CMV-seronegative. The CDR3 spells CASSQARTPTGGYEQYF. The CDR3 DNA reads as TGCGCCAGCAGCCAAGCCCGGACACCCACCGGGGGCTACGAGCAGTACTTC.